The text below deals with one T cell receptor beta chain. As yet, its antigen is unknown. The sample comes from a study of T cells in localized non-small cell lung cancer. The study's findings and limits: A median of 57 of the top 100 tumor clones appeared in adjacent lung, which was paired and uninvolved. Elevated circulating T cell density in blood was associated with longer overall survival.

The repertoire was sequenced with immunoSEQ multiplex PCR; TCRdb's copy has only in-frame clones and lacks some. This sample yields about 41,000 clones, of which roughly four fifths are seen a single time; about 8% belongs to the top ten. Germline V lookup: CDR1 LNHNV, CDR2 YYDKDF (reference sequence). This CDR3 comprises 14 residues. The J segment lost 6 bases and the V segment lost 3 bases, leaving 4 bases of the junction unmatched. The genes are TRBV15 and TRBJ2-7, with 11 bases matching TRBD1. The source was PBMCs, collected before any cancer treatment. The receptor's source is a man between 40 and 75 years old with stage II lung adenocarcinoma. The CDR3 region has the DNA TGTGCCACCAGCAGCTGGGACAGGGGGATCGAGCAGTACTTC. Amino acids: CATSSWDRGIEQYF.